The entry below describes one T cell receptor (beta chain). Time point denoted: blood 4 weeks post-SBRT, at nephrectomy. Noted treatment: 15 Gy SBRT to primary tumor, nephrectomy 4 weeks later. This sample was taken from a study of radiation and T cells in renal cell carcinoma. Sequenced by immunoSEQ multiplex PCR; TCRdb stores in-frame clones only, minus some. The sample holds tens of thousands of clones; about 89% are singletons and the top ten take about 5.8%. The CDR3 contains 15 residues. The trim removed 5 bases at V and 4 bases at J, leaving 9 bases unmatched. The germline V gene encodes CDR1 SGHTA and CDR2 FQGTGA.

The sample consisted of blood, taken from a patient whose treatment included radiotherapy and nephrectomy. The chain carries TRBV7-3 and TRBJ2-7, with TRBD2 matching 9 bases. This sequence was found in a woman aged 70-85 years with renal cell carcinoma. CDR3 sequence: CASSPTGTSRYEQYF. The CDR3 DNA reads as TGTGCCAGCAGCCCAACCGGGACTAGCAGGTACGAGCAGTACTTC.